This entry describes one T cell receptor beta chain. The CDR3 sequence is 17 residues long. Trimming cost V 3 bases and J 2 bases; bases outside gene matches: 9. In germline, CDR1 is LGHDT, CDR2 YNNKEL (reference sequence). This sample was taken from a study of control samples from healthy donors and cancer patients. Repertoires were generated with immunoSEQ multiplex PCR, while TCRdb's copy carries only in-frame clones and drops some. This sample yields some 170,000 clones, of which roughly 94% are seen a single time; roughly 15% belongs to the top ten. Sequencing was done on a sample of PBMCs. The receptor was derived from a man aged 55 to 70 with colorectal cancer. This chain joins TRBV3-1 (or the pseudogene TRBV3-2) and TRBJ2-3; TRBD2 aligns across 9 bases. The CDR3 nucleotides are TGTGCCAGCAGCCAGCCCGGGACTAGCAGGTTCACAGATACGCAGTATTTT. This codes for CASSQPGTSRFTDTQYF.